The 10 T cell receptor beta chains in this list originate from one sample, sequenced in a study of OX40 agonist ivuxolimab in advanced cancers. Method: immunoSEQ multiplex PCR; TCRdb's copy keeps in-frame clones and lacks some. In the table there are tens of thousands of clones, about 85% of which are singletons. Sample: CD4+ or CD8+ T cells sorted from blood, taken in a trial of the OX40 agonist ivuxolimab. The origin of the receptors is an adult with an advanced solid tumor such as melanoma, head and neck, liver or kidney cancer.

V and J are TRBV5-5 and TRBJ2-7; TRBD1 might be the D (5 bases). The V gene lost 2 bases and the J gene lost 0 bases, with 15 bases spanning the gap. The CDR3 is made up of 16 amino acids. Germline V CDR1 and CDR2: SGHKS, YYEKEE (reference sequence). The CDR3 loop reads CASSLTTVSSSYEQYF. The CDR3 DNA reads as TGTGCCAGCAGCTTAACGACAGTTTCCAGCTCCTACGAGCAGTACTTC.

The sample holds a few counts of this clone. The V gene is TRBV19, the J gene TRBJ1-1, with D unresolved. V lost 4 bases, J lost 1 base, and 7 bases lay in between. This CDR3 comprises 13 residues. Germline loops: CDR1 LNHDA, CDR2 SQIVND (reference sequence). The CDR3, as DNA: TGTGCCAGTAGTACGGTTGGGAACACTGAAGCTTTCTTT. It specifies CASSTVGNTEAFF.

The rearrangement links TRBV5-4 to TRBJ2-1; 7 bases map to TRBD2. In germline, CDR1 is SGHNT, CDR2 YYREEE (reference sequence). Unmatched junction bases numbered 1, after V lost 0 bases and J lost 1 base. The CDR3 runs 15 residues. CDR3 nucleotide sequence: TGTGCCAGCAGCTTGGTGGGGGGGTCCTACAATGAGCAGTTCTTC. The encoded protein is CASSLVGGSYNEQFF.

The chain uses TRBV11-2 and TRBJ1-2, with TRBD1 matching 8 bases. The CDR3 covers 16 residues. V shed 1 base, J shed 7 bases, and the junction held 11 bases outside the gene matches. Germline-derived CDR1 and CDR2 are SGHAT and FQNNGV. The CDR3 nucleotides are TGTGCCAGCAGCTTAGGGTATGGCAGGGGGCTAAGTGGCTACACCTTC. Translating gives CASSLGYGRGLSGYTF.

This chain uses TRBV18 with TRBJ1-6; 7 positions match TRBD1. The V segment lost 1 base and the J segment 9 bases; nucleotides outside the gene matches: 6. The CDR3 runs 15 residues. Germline CDR1 and CDR2: KGHSH and LQKENI. Here the CDR3 DNA reads TGTGCCAGCTCACCACAGGGGGCGCCGGGTTCACCCCTCCACTTT. Encoded protein: CASSPQGAPGSPLHF.

V usage is TRBV7-2 and J usage is TRBJ2-7; no definite D call. CDR1 SGHTA and CDR2 FQGNSA come from the germline V gene. The CDR3 extends over 12 amino acids. V was clipped by 3 bases and J by 4 bases, with 7 bases between them. In DNA form, the CDR3 reads TGTGCCAGCAGCTTCAACGGTTACGAGCAGTACTTC. Translating gives CASSFNGYEQYF.

The DNA of the CDR3 is TGTGCCAGTAGGGACCTCGGGGGTAGGGGAAACACCATATATTTT. Translating gives CASRDLGGRGNTIYF. The chain links TRBV19 to TRBJ1-3; perhaps TRBD1 as D (5 bases). The CDR3 spans 15 residues. The V and J ends lost 6 bases and 4 bases respectively, with 16 bases between them. CDR1 is LNHDA and CDR2 is SQIVND in the germline V gene (reference sequence).

The chain links TRBV19 to TRBJ2-3; 7 bases align to TRBD2. In germline, CDR1 is LNHDA, CDR2 SQIVND (reference sequence). This CDR3 spans 15 amino acids. The V and J ends lost 2 bases and 1 base, in that order; junction bases with no gene match: 3. CDR3 region: CASSIRAGGTDTQYF. DNA of the CDR3: TGTGCCAGTAGTATAAGGGCGGGGGGCACAGATACGCAGTATTTT.

V usage is TRBV2 and J usage is TRBJ1-2, with D unclear. Germline V gives CDR1 SNHLY, CDR2 FYNNEI. CDR3 size: 12 residues. V lost 11 bases, J lost 0 bases, and 10 bases lay in between. The CDR3 nucleotides are TGTGCCTCCACTTTGACTAACTATGGCTACACCTTC. Protein sequence: CASTLTNYGYTF.

The chain joins TRBV13 to TRBJ2-7, with D perhaps matching TRBD1 (6 bases). Germline V lookup: CDR1 PRHDT, CDR2 FYEKMQ (reference sequence). Trimming took off 0 bases at V and 5 bases at J, with 11 bases between the two ends. This CDR3 comprises 14 residues. The CDR3 coding sequence is TGTGCCAGCAGCTTAGGACAGGGTGACCACGAGCAGTACTTC. It codes for CASSLGQGDHEQYF.